A selection of T cell receptor beta chains follows, all from one sample in a study of beta chain features in type 1 diabetes. Profiled with immunoSEQ multiplex PCR; TCRdb holds only in-frame clones, not every one. Among about 150,000 clones listed, approximately 10% were seen once. Sequenced sample: central memory CD4+ T cells from blood. The receptors come from a woman in her 30s with type 1 diabetes. CDR3s include the opening cysteine and the closing phenylalanine or tryptophan. D genes are given only for firm matches. Only some rows state a clone size, as once, few, many or a class for expanded clones.

d_gene,j_gene,v_gene,abundance,CDR3nt,CDR3aa
.,TRBJ2-7,TRBV5-1,.,TGCGCCAGCAGCTCCTCACAGGGCGAGCAGTACTTC,CASSSSQGEQYF
.,TRBJ2-2,TRBV5-6,few,TGTGCCAGCAGCGTGGGACAAAATACCGGGGAGCTGTTTTTT,CASSVGQNTGELFF
.,TRBJ1-2,TRBV28,.,TGTGCCAGCACTTCGGTACGACTGTATGGCTACACCTTC,CASTSVRLYGYTF
TRBD2,TRBJ2-5,TRBV9,few,TGTGCCAGCAGCGTAGGAGGACTAGCGGCAGAGACCCAGTACTTC,CASSVGGLAAETQYF
TRBD1,TRBJ1-2,TRBV6-6,few,TGTGCCAGCAGTTACGACAGGGCTAGGGGCTACACCTTC,CASSYDRARGYTF
.,TRBJ2-1,TRBV7-3,few,TGTGCCAGCAGCCTCGGTGGCAGGGATGAGCAGTTCTTC,CASSLGGRDEQFF
.,TRBJ2-3,TRBV5-1,.,TGCGCCAGCAGCTTGGTTCCGAGCACAGATACGCAGTATTTT,CASSLVPSTDTQYF
.,TRBJ1-4,TRBV27,.,TGTGCCAGCAGTTTAAAAGGGGCAGCTAATGAAAAACTGTTTTTT,CASSLKGAANEKLFF
.,TRBJ2-5,TRBV7-2,.,TGTGCCAGCATTCCCGGTTTGCAGCCAGGGAGGGAGACCCAGTACTTC,CASIPGLQPGRETQYF
.,TRBJ2-6,TRBV28,.,TGTGCCAGCAGTTTGGGGACTTACAACGTCCTGACTTTC,CASSLGTYNVLTF
.,TRBJ2-7,TRBV11-2,.,TGTGCCAGCAGCTTAAACAGGGTCTCCTACGAGCAGTACTTC,CASSLNRVSYEQYF
.,TRBJ1-3,TRBV2,.,TGTGCCAGCAGTGAAGGGGCCTCTGGAAACACCATATATTTT,CASSEGASGNTIYF
TRBD1,TRBJ1-1,TRBV7-3,.,TGTGCCAGCAGCGCCTACCAGACCCAGGGGGCGTATGGTGAAGCTTTCTTT,CASSAYQTQGAYGEAFF
TRBD1,TRBJ1-5,TRBV28,few,TGTGCCAGCAGCCGAGGACAGGGGAGTCAGCCCCAGCATTTT,CASSRGQGSQPQHF
TRBD2,TRBJ2-5,TRBV19,few,TGTGCCAGTAGTACCCCTACTAGCGGACACCAGACCCAGTACTTC,CASSTPTSGHQTQYF
TRBD1,TRBJ1-1,TRBV7-3,few,TGTGCCAGCAGCTTACAGGGGGAAACTGAAGCTTTCTTT,CASSLQGETEAFF
.,TRBJ2-1,TRBV9,.,TGTGCCAGCAGCGTAGTTCCTAGCCGTGAGCAGTTCTTC,CASSVVPSREQFF
TRBD1,TRBJ1-2,TRBV18,few,TGTGCCAGCTCACCTACCTACAGGGACAGCTATGGCTACACCTTC,CASSPTYRDSYGYTF
.,TRBJ2-1,TRBV29-1,.,TGCAGCGTTGAAGAACAGCCAGGGGTACCCCCCTACAATGAGCAGTTCTTC,CSVEEQPGVPPYNEQFF
TRBD1,TRBJ2-7,TRBV6-1,.,TGTGCCAGCAGTTCTACTCGGACAGGGTCGTTCGAGCAGTACTTC,CASSSTRTGSFEQYF